These T cell receptor beta chains were read from a single sample in a study of blood T cells in healthy people across ages. TCRdb re-called the 5' RACE reads through MiXCR, storing one row per CDR3 protein. The sample holds hundreds of thousands of distinct CDR3 sequences, 25% seen once. In addition, the sample was reused for a study of T cells of mothers and their children.

Specimen: blood. All receptors come from a boy between 5 and 17 years old in good health. Each CDR3 is given with its conserved first and last residue. Each record gives: D gene, V gene, clone size, J gene, CDR3 protein, CDR3 DNA. The D gene is left open where the match is weak. Size values are once, few and many counts, or a class for expanded clones, and some rows have none.

D gene: -
V gene: TRBV2
clone size: few
J gene: TRBJ2-3
CDR3 protein: CASTSSFPPDTQYF
CDR3 DNA: TGTGCCAGCACGTCTAGTTTTCCCCCCGATACGCAGTATTTT

D gene: TRBD2
V gene: TRBV10-3
clone size: -
J gene: TRBJ2-2
CDR3 protein: CAISAGLAGSTGELFF
CDR3 DNA: TGTGCCATCAGTGCAGGACTAGCGGGAAGCACCGGGGAGCTGTTTTTT

D gene: TRBD1
V gene: TRBV15
clone size: -
J gene: TRBJ2-7
CDR3 protein: CATSRGTGLPYEQYF
CDR3 DNA: TGTGCCACCAGCAGGGGGACAGGGCTTCCTTACGAGCAGTACTTC

D gene: -
V gene: TRBV25-1
clone size: -
J gene: TRBJ2-3
CDR3 protein: CASSEGFGDTQYF
CDR3 DNA: TGTGCCAGCAGTGAGGGTTTTGGAGATACGCAGTATTTT

D gene: -
V gene: TRBV9
clone size: few
J gene: TRBJ2-7
CDR3 protein: CASSPGYGGEQYF
CDR3 DNA: TGTGCCAGCAGCCCCGGTTATGGGGGCGAGCAGTACTTC

D gene: -
V gene: TRBV29-1
clone size: -
J gene: TRBJ2-5
CDR3 protein: CSVGLRPGLAVETQYF
CDR3 DNA: TGCAGCGTTGGTTTACGGCCTGGGCTAGCTGTGGAGACCCAGTACTTC

D gene: TRBD1
V gene: TRBV9
clone size: few
J gene: TRBJ2-1
CDR3 protein: CASSPRGGTGVGNEQFF
CDR3 DNA: TGTGCCAGCAGCCCCCGAGGGGGGACAGGGGTGGGGAATGAGCAGTTCTTC

D gene: -
V gene: TRBV9
clone size: many
J gene: TRBJ2-1
CDR3 protein: CASSVGQSNEQFF
CDR3 DNA: TGCGCCAGCAGCGTGGGACAATCAAATGAGCAGTTCTTC

D gene: TRBD2
V gene: TRBV15
clone size: -
J gene: TRBJ2-5
CDR3 protein: CATSPSGSREETQYF
CDR3 DNA: TGTGCCACCAGCCCTAGCGGGAGTAGGGAAGAGACCCAGTACTTC

D gene: -
V gene: TRBV13
clone size: -
J gene: TRBJ1-2
CDR3 protein: CASSLRQPFNYGYTF
CDR3 DNA: TGTGCCAGCAGCTTACGGCAGCCCTTTAACTATGGCTACACCTTC

D gene: -
V gene: TRBV4-3
clone size: few
J gene: TRBJ1-2
CDR3 protein: CASSQDYGEYYGYTF
CDR3 DNA: TGCGCCAGCAGCCAAGATTATGGAGAGTACTATGGCTACACCTTC

D gene: TRBD1
V gene: TRBV28
clone size: few
J gene: TRBJ2-7
CDR3 protein: CASSQLPTGINEQYF
CDR3 DNA: TGTGCCAGCAGCCAGCTTCCGACAGGGATAAACGAGCAGTACTTC

D gene: -
V gene: TRBV12-5
clone size: few
J gene: TRBJ2-2
CDR3 protein: CASGLTGTTGELFF
CDR3 DNA: TGTGCTAGTGGTTTGACAGGGACCACCGGGGAGCTGTTTTTT

D gene: -
V gene: TRBV6-5
clone size: few
J gene: TRBJ2-5
CDR3 protein: CASSSNPDRQETQYF
CDR3 DNA: TGTGCCAGCAGTTCGAACCCGGACAGACAAGAGACCCAGTACTTC

D gene: -
V gene: TRBV5-5
clone size: many
J gene: TRBJ2-1
CDR3 protein: CASSFTGDEQFF
CDR3 DNA: TGTGCCAGCAGCTTCACGGGCGATGAGCAGTTCTTC

D gene: -
V gene: TRBV7-9
clone size: -
J gene: TRBJ2-7
CDR3 protein: CASSPTRRPSYEQYF
CDR3 DNA: TGTGCCAGCAGCCCTACTCGACGGCCCTCCTACGAGCAGTACTTC

D gene: -
V gene: TRBV9
clone size: once
J gene: TRBJ1-1
CDR3 protein: CASSAVLGTEAFF
CDR3 DNA: TGTGCCAGCAGCGCGGTTTTGGGGACTGAAGCTTTCTTT

D gene: -
V gene: TRBV29-1
clone size: few
J gene: TRBJ1-2
CDR3 protein: CSARDWISNYGYTF
CDR3 DNA: TGCAGCGCTAGGGATTGGATCTCGAACTATGGCTACACCTTC

D gene: TRBD1
V gene: TRBV10-3
clone size: -
J gene: TRBJ2-7
CDR3 protein: CAISGDSESSYEQYF
CDR3 DNA: TGTGCCATCAGCGGGGACAGCGAAAGCTCCTACGAGCAGTACTTC

D gene: TRBD2
V gene: TRBV7-2
clone size: many
J gene: TRBJ2-4
CDR3 protein: CASSSRGGGIQYF
CDR3 DNA: TGTGCCAGCAGCTCCCGAGGCGGGGGCATTCAGTACTTC

D gene: -
V gene: TRBV4-1
clone size: once
J gene: TRBJ1-5
CDR3 protein: CASSYEVGSNQPQHF
CDR3 DNA: TGCGCCAGCAGCTACGAGGTGGGTTCCAATCAGCCCCAGCATTTT

D gene: -
V gene: TRBV9
clone size: -
J gene: TRBJ2-4
CDR3 protein: CASSVGEQNIQYF
CDR3 DNA: TGTGCCAGCAGCGTAGGGGAGCAGAACATTCAGTACTTC